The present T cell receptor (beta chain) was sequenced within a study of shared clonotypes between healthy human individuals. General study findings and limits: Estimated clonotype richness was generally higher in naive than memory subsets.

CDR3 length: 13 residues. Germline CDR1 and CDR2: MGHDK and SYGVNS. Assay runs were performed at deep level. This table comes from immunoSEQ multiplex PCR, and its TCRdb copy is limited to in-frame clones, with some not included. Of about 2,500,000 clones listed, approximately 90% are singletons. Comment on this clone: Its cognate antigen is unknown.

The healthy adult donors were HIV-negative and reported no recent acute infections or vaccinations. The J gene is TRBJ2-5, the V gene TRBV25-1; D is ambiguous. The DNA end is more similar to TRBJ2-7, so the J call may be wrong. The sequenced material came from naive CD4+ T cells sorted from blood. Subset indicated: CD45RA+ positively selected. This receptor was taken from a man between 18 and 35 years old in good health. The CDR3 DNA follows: TGTGCCAGCAGTGTGAACTACGCCTACGAGCAGTACTTC. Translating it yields CASSVNYAYEQYF.